The 32 T cell receptor beta chains below come from one sample, sequenced in a study of cytomegalovirus exposure and HLA in healthy donors. The PCR made use of 60 Vbeta and 13 Jbeta primers. Repertoires were generated with immunoSEQ multiplex PCR, while TCRdb's copy carries only in-frame clones and drops some. The repertoire consists of some 200,000 clones, with 82% occurring once and the leading ten covering roughly 0.097%. The sequencing input was PBMCs. These receptors were obtained from a boy between 2 and 10 years old in good health and CMV-seronegative.

The chain has TRBV9 and TRBJ2-5; 7 nucleotides line up with TRBD2. Germline CDR1 and CDR2: SGDLS and YYNGEE. J gave up 2 bases and V 0 bases, and 7 bases lay outside the gene matches. The CDR3 consists of 16 residues. The CDR3 coding sequence is TGTGCCAGCAGCGTAGGGGTGGGGGGGTTACAAGAGACCCAGTACTTC. As protein: CASSVGVGGLQETQYF. The full variable domain, rest sourced from reference TRBV9 and TRBJ2-5, is DSGVTQTPKHLITATGQRVTLRCSPRSGDLSVYWYQQSLDQGLQFLIQYYNGEERAKGNILERFSAQQFPDLHSELNLSSLELGDSALYFCASSVGVGGLQETQYFGPGTRLLVL.

This sequence joins TRBV7-2 and TRBJ2-7; 8 bases fit TRBD2. The CDR3 covers 14 residues. The germline V gene has CDR1 SGHTA and CDR2 FQGNSA. Losses at the gene ends were 6 bases for V and 6 bases for J; bases not matched to a gene: 10. CDR3 amino acids: CASRTTSDGLEQYF. CDR3 coding DNA: TGTGCCAGCAGGACGACTAGCGACGGTCTCGAGCAGTACTTC.

The CDR3 loop reads CASRPLEANEQFF. The CDR3 DNA reads as TGTGCCAGCCGCCCCTTGGAGGCCAATGAGCAGTTCTTC. V is TRBV21-1 and J is TRBJ2-1; TRBD2 was called by the table and not checked on the DNA. TRBV21-1 is a documented pseudogene. The CDR3 length is 13 residues.

The rearrangement uses TRBV4-1 and TRBJ2-2; maybe TRBD2 (6 bases). The CDR3 length is 17 residues. Per the germline V gene, CDR1 is MGHRA and CDR2 is YSYEKL. Trimming took 0 bases from V and 1 from J, leaving 12 bases between them. CDR3 DNA: TGCGCCAGCAGCCAAGATATGGCGGGGAGGAACACCGGGGAGCTGTTTTTT. Amino acid sequence: CASSQDMAGRNTGELFF.

This sequence joins TRBV2 and TRBJ2-3, with 9 bases fitting TRBD2. Germline V lookup: CDR1 SNHLY, CDR2 FYNNEI. The CDR3 contains 15 residues. V shed 4 bases and J 2 bases; nucleotides not matched to a gene: 4. CDR3: CASSGSGGPTDTQYF. The CDR3 DNA reads TGTGCCAGCAGTGGGAGCGGGGGGCCCACAGATACGCAGTATTTT. Combining the CDR3 with reference TRBV2 and TRBJ2-3 gives the whole variable domain EPEVTQTPSHQVTQMGQEVILRCVPISNHLYFYWYRQILGQKVEFLVSFYNNEISEKSEIFDDQFSVERPDGSNFTLKIRSTKLEDSAMYFCASSGSGGPTDTQYFGPGTRLTVL.

The chain has TRBV5-1 and TRBJ2-7; D unresolved. The germline gives CDR1 SGHRS, CDR2 YFSETQ. The CDR3 extends over 14 amino acids. Between the trimmed V and J ends, which lost 0 bases and 3 bases, there was a span of 10 bases. The CDR3 nucleotides are TGCGCCAGCAGCTTGGGTGGAGTGGACTACGAGCAGTACTTC. Encoded protein: CASSLGGVDYEQYF. The full variable domain, its missing parts supplied by reference TRBV5-1 and TRBJ2-7, is KAGVTQTPRYLIKTRGQQVTLSCSPISGHRSVSWYQQTPGQGLQFLFEYFSETQRNKGNFPGRFSGRQFSNSRSEMNVSTLELGDSALYLCASSLGGVDYEQYFGPGTRLTVT.

The chain carries TRBV5-8 and TRBJ2-7, with a weak D call TRBD1 (5 bases). The ends were cut back, 1 base at V and 2 bases at J, with 7 bases in the middle. The CDR3 covers 13 residues. Germline V CDR1 and CDR2: SGHTS, YDEGEE. CDR3 nucleotides: TGTGCCAGCAGCTTGCAGGGCACCTACGAGCAGTACTTC. The encoded protein is CASSLQGTYEQYF.

J is TRBJ2-3 and V is TRBV4-2, with D possibly being TRBD2 (5 bases). The V and J ends lost 2 bases and 1 base respectively, with 13 bases between them. CDR1 LGHNA and CDR2 YNFKEQ come from the germline V gene. CDR3 length: 16 amino acids. The CDR3 DNA is TGTGCCAGCAGCCAAACGGTGTGGGGAGGCACAGATACGCAGTATTTT. Amino acids: CASSQTVWGGTDTQYF.

The count of this clone is one. The chain has TRBV6-5 and TRBJ2-5; 9 bases fit TRBD1. The J call is in doubt because the DNA end fits TRBJ2-7 better. CDR1 is MNHEY, CDR2 SVGAGI, per germline. The CDR3 consists of 14 residues. CDR3 loop: CASRRMGQGYEQYF. Here the CDR3 DNA reads TGTGCCAGCAGGCGAATGGGACAGGGCTACGAGCAGTACTTC.

The chain recombines TRBV5-6 with TRBJ2-7; TRBD2 matches 7 bases. From germline, CDR1 is SGHDT and CDR2 YYEEEE. Trimming at V came to 4 bases and at J to 5 bases, leaving 6 bases not matched to a gene. This CDR3 has 13 residues. The CDR3 loop reads CASSPGGKNEQYF. CDR3 sequence (DNA): TGTGCCAGCAGCCCCGGGGGGAAGAACGAGCAGTACTTC.

The CDR3, as DNA: TGTGCCAGCAGCGTAGTAGCGGGGAACAATGAGCAGTTCTTC. Its translation is CASSVVAGNNEQFF. The chain combines TRBV5-4 with TRBJ2-1, with 8 nucleotides matching TRBD2. The CDR3 length is 14 residues. The germline V gene encodes CDR1 SGHNT and CDR2 YYREEE (reference sequence). Trimming at V came to 4 bases and at J to 5 bases, leaving 5 bases not matched to a gene.

The chain carries TRBV4-3 and TRBJ2-7; 8 nucleotides agree with TRBD2. With 2 bases clipped from V and 4 bases from J, the junction kept 7 bases outside the gene matches. The CDR3 contains 15 residues. CDR1 is LGHNA and CDR2 is YSLEER in the germline V gene. The DNA of the CDR3 is TGCGCCAGCAGCCAAAGACGGACTAGCTCATACGAGCAGTACTTC. Translating it yields CASSQRRTSSYEQYF.

J is TRBJ2-2 and V is TRBV7-3; 13 positions agree with TRBD2. V trimming: 5 bases; J trimming: 5 bases; junction bases outside the gene matches: 5. Per germline, CDR1 SGHTA and CDR2 FQGTGA. The CDR3 consists of 16 residues. For the CDR3, the DNA is TGTGCCAGCAGCCCACTAGCGGGGGGGCAAACCGGGGAGCTGTTTTTT. It encodes CASSPLAGGQTGELFF. The full variable domain, rest sourced from reference TRBV7-3 and TRBJ2-2, is GAGVSQTPSNKVTEKGKYVELRCDPISGHTALYWYRQSLGQGPEFLIYFQGTGAADDSGLPNDRFFAVRPEGSVSTLKIQRTERGDSAVYLCASSPLAGGQTGELFFGEGSRLTVL.

The chain carries TRBV5-4 and TRBJ1-1; D might be TRBD1 (5 bases). Germline V lookup: CDR1 SGHNT, CDR2 YYREEE (reference sequence). Trimming left V 4 bases short and J 7 bases short, with 23 bases between. This CDR3 spans 16 amino acids. The CDR3 is CASSAGGASPSREAFF. The DNA of the CDR3 is TGTGCCAGCAGCGCCGGTGGGGCCTCCCCCTCACGTGAAGCTTTCTTT.

The J gene is TRBJ1-2, the V gene TRBV29-1; perhaps TRBD1 as D (5 bases). Trimming removed 0 bases from V and 4 bases from J, with 15 bases in between. The CDR3 length is 15 residues. The germline V gene has CDR1 SQVTM and CDR2 ANQGSEA. The CDR3 loop is CSVEDPPTGSYGYTF. The DNA of the CDR3 is TGCAGCGTTGAAGATCCCCCAACAGGCTCCTATGGCTACACCTTC.

This clone was counted a few times. The chain employs TRBV11-1 and TRBJ1-1; D not certain. Trimming cost V 6 bases and J 6 bases, with 17 bases left between them. Germline-derived CDR1 and CDR2 are SGHAT and FQDESV (reference sequence). The length of the CDR3 is 14 residues. In DNA form, the CDR3 reads TGTGCCAGCAGGGCCGGATCCTGGAGTTCTGAAGCTTTCTTT. It is translated as CASRAGSWSSEAFF.

This chain uses TRBV7-9 with TRBJ2-5; D may be TRBD2 (6 bases). V lost 10 bases and J lost 2, with 17 bases in between. CDR1 and CDR2 from the germline V gene are SEHNR and FQNEAQ (reference sequence). The CDR3 runs to 14 residues. The CDR3 DNA reads TGTGCCACATCCGGGGGTGGTCCACAAGAGACCCAGTACTTC. Amino acid sequence: CATSGGGPQETQYF.

The rearrangement links TRBV6-6 to TRBJ1-2, with D possibly TRBD1 on 6 matching bases. The CDR3 is 13 residues long. Trimming left V 6 bases short and J 8 bases short, with 16 bases between. Germline V gene data show CDR1 as MNHNY and CDR2 as SVGAGI (reference sequence). The CDR3 here is CASRQGAGEGYTF. The CDR3 DNA reads as TGTGCCAGCAGGCAAGGCGCAGGGGAGGGCTACACCTTC.

The rearrangement joins TRBV7-9 to TRBJ2-7; D is undetermined. This CDR3 is 14 amino acids long. Germline CDR1 SEHNR, CDR2 FQNEAQ (reference sequence). V was cut by 1 base and J by 0 bases, with 7 bases left in between. Written as DNA, the CDR3 is TGTGCCAGCAGCTTAGAGACTCCCTCCTACGAGCAGTACTTC. Residues: CASSLETPSYEQYF. Full variable domain (rest looked up from reference TRBV7-9 and TRBJ2-7): DTGVSQNPRHKITKRGQNVTFRCDPISEHNRLYWYRQTLGQGPEFLTYFQNEAQLEKSRLLSDRFSAERPKGSFSTLEIQRTEQGDSAMYLCASSLETPSYEQYFGPGTRLTVT.

The chain recombines TRBV6-5 with TRBJ1-1; no firm D call. CDR1 is MNHEY and CDR2 is SVGAGI in the germline V gene. Trimming cost V 2 bases and J 1 base, with 11 bases left between them. The CDR3 totals 15 residues. The chain's CDR3 is CASSYNPGRNTEAFF. In DNA, the CDR3 is TGTGCCAGCAGTTACAATCCGGGTAGGAACACTGAAGCTTTCTTT.

The CDR3 protein is CASTLAVSVGNQPQHF. The CDR3 nucleotides are TGTGCCAGCACCCTGGCCGTAAGTGTGGGCAATCAGCCCCAGCATTTT. The gene calls are TRBV6-6 and TRBJ1-5, with no clear D. Germline V gene lookup returns CDR1 MNHNY and CDR2 SVGAGI (reference sequence). CDR3 size: 16 residues. The V end lost 7 bases, the J end lost 2 bases, and 18 bases lay between the germline ends.

This clone has just one count. This chain uses TRBV4-3 with TRBJ1-1; 7 bases are shared with TRBD1. The CDR3 is made up of 13 amino acids. Germline V gene lookup returns CDR1 LGHNA and CDR2 YSLEER. After removal of 2 bases from V and 7 bases from J, the junction contained 4 bases not matched to a gene. The CDR3 DNA reads TGCGCCAGCAGCCAACTAGACAGGGATGAAGCTTTCTTT. Its protein is CASSQLDRDEAFF.

The genes are TRBV15 and TRBJ2-1, with 13 bases matching TRBD2. V trimming: 0 bases; J trimming: 10 bases; junction bases outside the gene matches: 9. The germline V gene has CDR1 LNHNV and CDR2 YYDKDF (reference sequence). CDR3 length: 17 amino acids. The CDR3 DNA follows: TGTGCCACCAGCAGAGACCTTACTAGCGGGGGGGCAGGAGAGCAGTTCTTC. Amino acids: CATSRDLTSGGAGEQFF.

The chain joins TRBV11-2 to TRBJ2-2; 8 nucleotides agree with TRBD2. V gave up 5 bases and J gave up 5 bases; unmatched junction bases: 10. Germline loops: CDR1 SGHAT, CDR2 FQNNGV. The CDR3 spans 16 residues. CDR3 residues: CASSPPTSERTGELFF. The CDR3 nucleotides are TGTGCCAGCAGCCCCCCGACTAGCGAGAGGACCGGGGAGCTGTTTTTT.

CDR3 amino acids: CASLGSSGNTIYF. In DNA form, the CDR3 reads TGCGCCAGCCTCGGGTCCTCTGGAAACACCATATATTTT. The chain uses TRBV10-1 and TRBJ1-3; D remains unclear. Germline V gene sequence: CDR1 WNHNN, CDR2 SYGVQD (reference sequence). The V and J ends lost 8 bases and 0 bases respectively, with 8 bases between them. The CDR3 contains 13 residues.

This rearrangement joins TRBV5-1 to TRBJ2-5; 9 bases fit TRBD1. CDR3 length equals 12 residues. V gave up 4 bases and J gave up 5 bases; unmatched junction bases: 0. The germline V gene has CDR1 SGHRS and CDR2 YFSETQ. In DNA, the CDR3 is TGCGCCAGCAGCACAGGGGGCGAGACCCAGTACTTC. It encodes CASSTGGETQYF.

The chain is built from TRBV7-9 and TRBJ1-6; D not resolved. Trimming left V 6 bases short and J 0 bases short, with 9 bases between. The germline V gene encodes CDR1 SEHNR and CDR2 FQNEAQ (reference sequence). This CDR3 has 15 residues. The CDR3 DNA follows: TGTGCCAGCAGGTCCGCGAGCTCCTATAATTCACCCCTCCACTTT. Residues: CASRSASSYNSPLHF.

The chain combines TRBV6-5 with TRBJ1-5; D might be TRBD1 (5 bases). Germline V CDR1 and CDR2: MNHEY, SVGAGI. This CDR3 has 14 amino acids. Trimming shortened V by 6 bases and J by 5 bases, and 14 bases separated the two germline ends. Here the CDR3 DNA reads TGTGCCAGCAGCACCCAGGTGGGGCATCAGCCCCAGCATTTT. It is translated as CASSTQVGHQPQHF.

The chain is built from TRBV7-9 and TRBJ1-2, with 9 positions matching TRBD1. The CDR3 runs to 14 residues. Looked up from germline, CDR1 is SEHNR and CDR2 is FQNEAQ (reference sequence). V lost 4 bases to trimming and J lost 13 bases; unmatched junction nucleotides: 13. This CDR3 is CASSSDYRGQGVTF. The CDR3 DNA follows: TGTGCCAGCAGCTCGGACTACAGGGGGCAGGGGGTCACCTTC.

V usage is TRBV5-4 and J usage is TRBJ2-3, with D perhaps TRBD1 (5 bases). V lost 4 bases and J lost 0, with 12 bases in between. The CDR3 is 15 residues long. Looked up from germline, CDR1 is SGHNT and CDR2 is YYREEE (reference sequence). CDR3 nucleotide sequence: TGTGCCAGCAGCCCACCGCCAGGGAGCACAGATACGCAGTATTTT. This codes for CASSPPPGSTDTQYF.

The V and J genes are TRBV2 and TRBJ2-3; TRBD2 agrees at 11 bases. This CDR3 region has 18 residues. V was clipped by 4 bases and J by 2 bases; unmatched bases: 11. Germline CDR1 SNHLY, CDR2 FYNNEI. CDR3 amino acids: CASSGGLAGGRDTDTQYF. CDR3 sequence (DNA): TGTGCCAGCAGTGGGGGGCTAGCGGGGGGCCGGGACACAGATACGCAGTATTTT.

The chain employs TRBV9 and TRBJ2-3; 7 bases line up with TRBD2. The ends lost 5 bases at V and 0 bases at J; junction bases unmatched: 3. Germline loops: CDR1 SGDLS, CDR2 YYNGEE. The CDR3 covers 14 residues. The CDR3 region is CASSLAVSTDTQYF. As DNA, the CDR3 is TGTGCCAGCAGTCTAGCGGTGAGCACAGATACGCAGTATTTT.